This T cell receptor beta chain was captured by sequencing in a study of OX40 agonist ivuxolimab in advanced cancers. Study-level information: In this trial design, patients received ivuxolimab intravenously at 0.01 to 10 mg/kg every 2 weeks.

Generated by immunoSEQ multiplex PCR, the TCRdb table keeps only in-frame clones and is missing some. The sample lists 35,000 to 45,000 clones, just over 85% occurring once. The sequences come from CD4+ or CD8+ T cells sorted from blood, collected in a trial of the OX40 agonist ivuxolimab. The source is an adult with an advanced solid tumor such as melanoma, head and neck, liver or kidney cancer.

CDR3 region: CASSLTALPADTYEQYF. CDR3 bases: TGTGCCAGCAGCTTAACGGCCCTCCCGGCCGATACCTACGAGCAGTACTTC. This chain links TRBV5-8 with TRBJ2-7, with no clear D. The length of the CDR3 is 17 residues. Per germline, CDR1 SGHTS and CDR2 YDEGEE. The V gene lost 2 bases and the J gene lost 2 bases, with 20 bases spanning the gap.